Shown below are 2 T cell receptor beta chains from a single sample sequenced in a study of regulatory T cells in long-lasting Graves disease. Time point denoted: newly diagnosed GD, antithyroid drugs for less than 3 months. The authors made the TCR library using RNA they extracted from PBMCs. According to the study, TCR beta libraries were built with iRepertoire HTBI primers and CDR3-region Arm-PCR. TCRdb processed the multiplex PCR reads anew with MiXCR; each CDR3 protein has one entry. The sample has about 420,000 distinct CDR3 sequences, less than 20% seen once; the top ten hold less than 30%. The sample also formed part of further work on T cells in Graves' hyperthyroidism and ophthalmopathy.

Sample: peripheral blood mononuclear cells (PBMCs), taken at new diagnosis, from a patient treated with antithyroid drugs. The receptors come from a woman between 18 and 29 years old with Graves disease.

Ten or more counts support this clonotype. Germline is not matched at one junction end, which may reflect a read error. The chain combines TRBV24-1 with TRBJ2-5, with 10 bases fitting TRBD1. The CDR3 has 15 residues. The germline CDR1 and CDR2 sequences are KGHDR and SFDVKD. CDR3 DNA: TGTGCCACCAGTGTTTTGACAGGGGGCTATGAGACCCAGTACTTC. Amino acid sequence: CATSVLTGGYETQYF.

This clonotype was observed at least ten times. The chain employs TRBV7-2 and TRBJ2-5, with 10 nucleotides matching TRBD2. The germline CDR1 and CDR2 sequences are SGHTA and FQGNSA. Trimming removed 3 bases from V and 4 bases from J; junction bases left unmatched: 5. The length of the CDR3 is 15 residues. The CDR3 reads CASSFASGSGETQYF. In DNA form, the CDR3 reads TGTGCCAGCAGCTTTGCTAGCGGGAGTGGAGAGACCCAGTACTTC.